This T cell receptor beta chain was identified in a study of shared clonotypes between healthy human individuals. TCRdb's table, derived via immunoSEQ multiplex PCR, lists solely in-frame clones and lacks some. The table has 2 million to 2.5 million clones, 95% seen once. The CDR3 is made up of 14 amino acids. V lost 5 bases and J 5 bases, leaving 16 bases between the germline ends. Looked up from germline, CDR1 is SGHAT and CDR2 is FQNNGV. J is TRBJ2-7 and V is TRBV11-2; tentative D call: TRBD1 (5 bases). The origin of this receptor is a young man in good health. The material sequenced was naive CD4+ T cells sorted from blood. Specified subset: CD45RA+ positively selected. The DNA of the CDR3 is TGTGCCAGCAGCGAAGGACAACTTACCAACGAGCAGTACTTC. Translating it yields CASSEGQLTNEQYF.